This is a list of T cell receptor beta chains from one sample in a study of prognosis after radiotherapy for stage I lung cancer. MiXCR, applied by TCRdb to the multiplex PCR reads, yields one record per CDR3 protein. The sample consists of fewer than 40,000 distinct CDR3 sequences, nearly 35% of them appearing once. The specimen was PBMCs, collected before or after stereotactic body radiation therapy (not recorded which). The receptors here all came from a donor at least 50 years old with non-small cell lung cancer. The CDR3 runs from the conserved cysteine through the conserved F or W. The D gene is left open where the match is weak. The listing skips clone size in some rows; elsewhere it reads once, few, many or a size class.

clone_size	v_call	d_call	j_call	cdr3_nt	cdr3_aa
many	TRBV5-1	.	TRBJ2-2	TGCGCCAGCAGCCTACCCCACAGCACCGGGGAGCTGTTTTTT	CASSLPHSTGELFF
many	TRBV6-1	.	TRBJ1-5	TGTGCCAGCAGGGGTGGTGGTAGCAATCAGCCCCAGCATTTT	CASRGGGSNQPQHF
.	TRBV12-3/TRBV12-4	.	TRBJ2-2	TGTGCCAGCATTTTAGTTTCGATGCCCGGTGAGCTGTTTTTT	CASILVSMPGELFF
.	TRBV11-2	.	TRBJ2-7	TGTGGCAGCAGCTTACGACTCTTGCTGGGGGGCTCCTACGAGCAGTACTTC	CGSSLRLLLGGSYEQYF
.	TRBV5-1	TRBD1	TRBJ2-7	TGCGCCAGCAGCCCAGGGACAGGCCGCGCGGACGAGCAGTACTTC	CASSPGTGRADEQYF
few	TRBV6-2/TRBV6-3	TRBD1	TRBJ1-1	TGTGCCAGCAGTTACTCCCGCGGGACAGGGCACGCTGAAGCTTTCTTT	CASSYSRGTGHAEAFF
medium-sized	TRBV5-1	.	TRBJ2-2	TGCGCCAGCAGCTTCGGGCGGACCAACACCGGGGAGCTGTTTTTT	CASSFGRTNTGELFF
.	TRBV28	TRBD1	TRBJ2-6	TGTGCCAGCAGTTTAACAGGGGGAAAGGGTGGGGCCAACGTCCTGACTTTC	CASSLTGGKGGANVLTF
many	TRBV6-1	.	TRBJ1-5	TGTGCCAGCAGCGAAATCCGAGGCCAGCCCCAGCATTTT	CASSEIRGQPQHF
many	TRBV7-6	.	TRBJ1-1	TGTGCCAGCAGCTTAAGCCTGAACACTGAAGCTTTCTTT	CASSLSLNTEAFF
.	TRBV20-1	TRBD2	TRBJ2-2	TGCAGTGCTAGATCGTACGGGGGGACCGGGGAGCTGTTTTTT	CSARSYGGTGELFF
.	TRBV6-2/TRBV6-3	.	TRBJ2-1	TGTGCCAGCAGTAAGGTACAGTCTCCGACCTACAATGAGCAGTTCTTC	CASSKVQSPTYNEQFF
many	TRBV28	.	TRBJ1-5	TGTGCCAGCAGTTCGACCCGAGGACGGAATCAGCCCCAGCATTTT	CASSSTRGRNQPQHF
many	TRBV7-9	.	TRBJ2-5	TGTGCCAGCAGCTTAGGGCACCAAGAGACCCAGTACTTC	CASSLGHQETQYF
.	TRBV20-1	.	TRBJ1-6	TGCAGTGCTATATCCCCAGGGGCTAATTCACCCCTCCACTTT	CSAISPGANSPLHF
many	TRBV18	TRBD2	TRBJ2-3	TGTGCCAGCTCACCCTTTCGAGCGGGAGGGAGAACAGATACGCAGTATTTT	CASSPFRAGGRTDTQYF
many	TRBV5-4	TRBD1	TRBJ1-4	TGTGCCAGCAGCTTGGGCGCAGGGGGCGCCTCCTCAACTAATGAAAAACTGTTTTTT	CASSLGAGGASSTNEKLFF
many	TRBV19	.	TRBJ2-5	TGTGCCAGTAGACCCCGGGGTACCCAAGAGACCCAGTACTTC	CASRPRGTQETQYF
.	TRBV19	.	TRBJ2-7	TGTGCCAGTAGTGCCGAGGGGACAAAGGCTTCCTACGAGCAGTACTTC	CASSAEGTKASYEQYF
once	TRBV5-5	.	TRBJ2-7	TGCGCCAGCAGCCCCCCTTTAGGTGAGGGCTACGAGCAGTACTTC	CASSPPLGEGYEQYF
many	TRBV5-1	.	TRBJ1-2	TGCGCCAGCAGCTTCCGTGGGGGTTTAACTCGAGATGGCTACACCTTC	CASSFRGGLTRDGYTF
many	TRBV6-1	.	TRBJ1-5	TGTGCCAGCACCTCTTTACAGGGCTATCAGCCCCAGCATTTT	CASTSLQGYQPQHF
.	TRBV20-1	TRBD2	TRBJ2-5	TGCAGTGCTAGGAATTGGGCGGGAGTGGCGGAGGAGACCCAGTACTTC	CSARNWAGVAEETQYF
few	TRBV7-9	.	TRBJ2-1	TGTGCCAGCAGCCATGGAGGGTTATCGGCATACAATGAGCAGTTCTTC	CASSHGGLSAYNEQFF
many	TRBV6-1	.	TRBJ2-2	TGTGCCAGCAGGAGGGGGAGGGGGGGGGGCACCGGGGAGCTGTTTTTT	CASRRGRGGGTGELFF
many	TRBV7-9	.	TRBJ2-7	TGTGCCAGCAGCCCCAGGGACCGGACCTACGAGCAGTACTTC	CASSPRDRTYEQYF
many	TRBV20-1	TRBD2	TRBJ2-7	TGCAGTGCTAAGACTAGCGGGAGTAGGGGGTCCTACGAGCAGTACTTC	CSAKTSGSRGSYEQYF
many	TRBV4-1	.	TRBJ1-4	TGCGCCAGCAGCCAAGTTTTAGGTTCACAGGGCAATGAAAAACTGTTTTTT	CASSQVLGSQGNEKLFF
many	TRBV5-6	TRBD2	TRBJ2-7	TGTGCCAGCAGCACCCGGGGGGTTGATTACGAGCAGTACTTC	CASSTRGVDYEQYF
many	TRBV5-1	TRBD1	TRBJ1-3	TGCGCCAGCAGCCCCTTCACAGGGGGGGAAGGAAACACCATATATTTT	CASSPFTGGEGNTIYF
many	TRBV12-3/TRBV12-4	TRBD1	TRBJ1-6	TGTGCCAGCAGCCGCTCGGGACAGGGCAATTCACCCCTCCACTTT	CASSRSGQGNSPLHF
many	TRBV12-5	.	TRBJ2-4	TGTGCTAGTGGTTTGGGCCTAGGGGGTGGGGACATTCAGTACTTC	CASGLGLGGGDIQYF
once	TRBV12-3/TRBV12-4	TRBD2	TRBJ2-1	TGTGCCAGCGGGTCCGGGACTAGCGGGAGGATAAACAGGGGTGAGCAGTTCTTC	CASGSGTSGRINRGEQFF
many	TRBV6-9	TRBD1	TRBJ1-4	TGTGCCAGCAGTTTCGACAGGGCAAAACTGTTTTTT	CASSFDRAKLFF
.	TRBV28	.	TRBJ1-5	TGTGCCAGCAGGTCCGTGACGGCTACCAATCAGCCCCAGCATTTT	CASRSVTATNQPQHF
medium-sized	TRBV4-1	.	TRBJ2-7	TGCGCCAGCAGCCAGGGGACCGGGACATCCTTCTACGAGCAGTACTTC	CASSQGTGTSFYEQYF
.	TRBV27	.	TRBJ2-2	TGTGCCAGCAGTTTATATGGCCCGCGTAACACCTGGGAGCTGTTTTTT	CASSLYGPRNTWELFF
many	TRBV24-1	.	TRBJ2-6	TGTGCCACCGCGAGCTCCGGGGCCAACGTCCTGACTTTC	CATASSGANVLTF
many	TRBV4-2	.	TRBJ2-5	TGTGCCAGCAGCCAGGGGGGATATCGTCAAGAGACCCAGTACTTC	CASSQGGYRQETQYF
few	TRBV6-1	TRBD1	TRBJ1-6	TGTGCCAGCACCAGACAGGGGTATAATTCACCCCTCCACTTT	CASTRQGYNSPLHF
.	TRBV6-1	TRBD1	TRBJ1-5	TGTGCCAGCCTGACCTGGACAGGGGATGGTGAGAAGCCCCAGCATTTT	CASLTWTGDGEKPQHF
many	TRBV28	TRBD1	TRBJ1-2	TGTGCCAGCAGTTCCGGGACAGGGGTGAATGGCTACACCTTC	CASSSGTGVNGYTF
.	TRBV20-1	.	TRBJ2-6	TGCAGTGCTAGAGACCTGGGACGGACTCGGTCCAACGTCCTGACTTTC	CSARDLGRTRSNVLTF
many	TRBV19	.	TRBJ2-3	TGTGCCAGTAGTATAGCGGCGGGGGCAAGCACAGATACGCAGTATTTT	CASSIAAGASTDTQYF
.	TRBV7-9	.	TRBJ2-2	TGTGCCGGCAGCTTAGGACTCCCCCTGGAGCTGTTTTTT	CAGSLGLPLELFF
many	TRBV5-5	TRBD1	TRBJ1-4	TGTGCCAGCAGCCTTTCAGACAGGGCTGACGAAAAACTGTTTTTT	CASSLSDRADEKLFF
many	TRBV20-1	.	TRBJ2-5	TGCAGTGCCCATCGGTTGCTAAGGGACCAGATCGGCCAAGAGACCCAGTACTTC	CSAHRLLRDQIGQETQYF
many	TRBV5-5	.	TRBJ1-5	TGTGCCAGCAGCTCTGACAGTGGTTTAAGTAATCAGCCCCAGCATTTT	CASSSDSGLSNQPQHF
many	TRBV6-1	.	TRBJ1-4	TGTGCCAGCAGTCGGGGGATCGGTGAAAAACTGTTTTTT	CASSRGIGEKLFF
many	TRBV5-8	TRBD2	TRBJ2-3	TGTGCCAGCAGCTTGATGGGACTAGCGGGCACAGATACGCAGTATTTT	CASSLMGLAGTDTQYF
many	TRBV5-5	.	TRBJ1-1	TGTGCCAGCAGCCCCCGGACCCGAAACGACAACACTGAAGCTTTCTTT	CASSPRTRNDNTEAFF
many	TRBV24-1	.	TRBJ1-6	TGTGCCACCAGTCTCGGACAGTCGAATTCACCCCTCCACTTT	CATSLGQSNSPLHF
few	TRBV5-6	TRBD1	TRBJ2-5	TGTGCCAGCAGCTGGGTCGTCGACAGGGGGGGTCAAGAGACCCAGTACTTC	CASSWVVDRGGQETQYF
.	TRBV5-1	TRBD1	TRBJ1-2	TGCGCCAGCAGCCCGGCCGGGACAGTGAACCATGGCTACACCTTC	CASSPAGTVNHGYTF
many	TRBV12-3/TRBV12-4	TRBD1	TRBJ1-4	TGTGCCAGCAGTACCACAGGGGTGACTAATGAAAAACTGTTTTTT	CASSTTGVTNEKLFF
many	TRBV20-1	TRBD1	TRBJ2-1	TGCAGTGCTGAGCTCCGGGACAGCTACAATGAGCAGTTCTTC	CSAELRDSYNEQFF
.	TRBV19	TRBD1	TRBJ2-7	TGTGCCAGTAGTATTGGACAGGGTTACTACGAGCAGTACTTC	CASSIGQGYYEQYF
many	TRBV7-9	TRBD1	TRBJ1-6	TGTGCCAGCAGCGCGGACAGGGTGGATTCCTATAATTCACCCCTCCACTTT	CASSADRVDSYNSPLHF